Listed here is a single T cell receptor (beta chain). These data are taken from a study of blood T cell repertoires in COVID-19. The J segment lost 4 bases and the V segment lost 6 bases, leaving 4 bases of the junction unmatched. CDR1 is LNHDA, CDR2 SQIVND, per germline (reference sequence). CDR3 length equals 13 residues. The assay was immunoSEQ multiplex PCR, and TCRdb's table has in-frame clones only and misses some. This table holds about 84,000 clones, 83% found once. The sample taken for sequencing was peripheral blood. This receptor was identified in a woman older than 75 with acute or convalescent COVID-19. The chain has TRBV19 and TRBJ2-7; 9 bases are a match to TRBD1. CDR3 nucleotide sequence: TGTGCCAGTAGGGTGGGACAGGGATACGAGCAGTACTTC. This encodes CASRVGQGYEQYF.